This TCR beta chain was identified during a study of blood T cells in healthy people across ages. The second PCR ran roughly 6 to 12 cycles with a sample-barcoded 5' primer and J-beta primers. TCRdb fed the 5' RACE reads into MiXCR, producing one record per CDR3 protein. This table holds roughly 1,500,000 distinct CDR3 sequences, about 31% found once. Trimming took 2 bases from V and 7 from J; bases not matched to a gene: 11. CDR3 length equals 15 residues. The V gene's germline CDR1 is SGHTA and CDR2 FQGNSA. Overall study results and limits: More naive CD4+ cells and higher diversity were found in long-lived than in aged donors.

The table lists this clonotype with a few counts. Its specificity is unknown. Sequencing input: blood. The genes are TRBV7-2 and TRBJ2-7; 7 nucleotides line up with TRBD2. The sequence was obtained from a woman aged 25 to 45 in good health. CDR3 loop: CASSLNPGPGREQYF. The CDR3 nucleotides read TGTGCCAGCAGCTTAAATCCGGGACCCGGGAGGGAGCAGTACTTC.